A selection of T cell receptor beta chains follows, all from one sample in a study of graft-versus-host responses after intestinal transplantation. Measured with immunoSEQ multiplex PCR; TCRdb has only the in-frame clones, and not every one. In the table there are tens of thousands of clones, 91% of which are singletons. These receptors' antigens are unknown. This material consisted of unstimulated CD8+ T cells sorted from spleen or lymph node cells, taken before intestinal transplant. The origin of the receptors is a human donor who received an intestinal transplant. The CDR3 runs from the conserved cysteine through the conserved F or W. Each record gives: clone size, D gene, J gene, V gene, CDR3 DNA, CDR3 protein. D genes are given only for firm matches. Clone size is given for some rows only: seen once, a few or many times, or a class if the clone is expanded.

clone_size: once; d_call: .; j_call: TRBJ2-2; v_call: TRBV6-1; cdr3_nt: TGTGCCAGCAGTGAGGGGCGGGGATCCCTCCCGGGCGGGGAGCTGTTTTTT; cdr3_aa: CASSEGRGSLPGGELFF
clone_size: .; d_call: .; j_call: TRBJ2-5; v_call: TRBV6-6; cdr3_nt: TGTGCCAGCAGTTACGCAACTAGGGTGAAAGAGACCCAGTACTTC; cdr3_aa: CASSYATRVKETQYF
clone_size: .; d_call: TRBD1; j_call: TRBJ1-1; v_call: TRBV9; cdr3_nt: TGTGCCAGCAGCGACGGGACAGGAGGGGACCTGAACACTGAAGCTTTCTTT; cdr3_aa: CASSDGTGGDLNTEAFF
clone_size: .; d_call: TRBD1; j_call: TRBJ2-7; v_call: TRBV7-9; cdr3_nt: TGTGCCAGCAGCCATAGCCCGACAGGGGACGAGCAGTACTTC; cdr3_aa: CASSHSPTGDEQYF
clone_size: .; d_call: .; j_call: TRBJ2-3; v_call: TRBV7-9; cdr3_nt: TGTGCCAGCAGCTTGGGAGGCACAGATACGCAGTATTTT; cdr3_aa: CASSLGGTDTQYF
clone_size: .; d_call: .; j_call: TRBJ2-1; v_call: TRBV18; cdr3_nt: TGTGCCAGCTCACCAGAGACTCCCCTCTTTGGAAATGAGCAGTTCTTC; cdr3_aa: CASSPETPLFGNEQFF
clone_size: .; d_call: TRBD1; j_call: TRBJ1-2; v_call: TRBV2; cdr3_nt: TGTGCCAGCAGAACAGGGGGTATGGACTATGGCTACACCTTC; cdr3_aa: CASRTGGMDYGYTF
clone_size: .; d_call: .; j_call: TRBJ2-1; v_call: TRBV6-5; cdr3_nt: TGTGCCAGCAGTTCCAGCGGCAACGGCCTTTACAATGAGCAGTTCTTC; cdr3_aa: CASSSSGNGLYNEQFF
clone_size: .; d_call: .; j_call: TRBJ2-5; v_call: TRBV7-2; cdr3_nt: TGTGCCAGTAAGCTTATAGGAGGGGCTGAGACCCAGTACTTC; cdr3_aa: CASKLIGGAETQYF
clone_size: .; d_call: TRBD2; j_call: TRBJ2-7; v_call: TRBV5-1; cdr3_nt: TGCGCCAGCAGCTTTTGGACTAGCGGGGGGGCCAACGAGCAGTACTTC; cdr3_aa: CASSFWTSGGANEQYF
clone_size: .; d_call: .; j_call: TRBJ2-2; v_call: TRBV7-9; cdr3_nt: TGTGCCAGCAGCTACCCCACGGGAAGGTTGTCCGGGGAGCTGTTTTTT; cdr3_aa: CASSYPTGRLSGELFF
clone_size: once; d_call: TRBD2; j_call: TRBJ2-3; v_call: TRBV7-9; cdr3_nt: TGTGCCAGCATCTTAGCGTGGGAGGGTAAGACAGATACGCAGTATTTT; cdr3_aa: CASILAWEGKTDTQYF
clone_size: once; d_call: TRBD2; j_call: TRBJ2-5; v_call: TRBV9; cdr3_nt: TGTGCCAGCAGCGGAACCATATCCCGATCTGGGGGGGAGGAGACCCAGTACTTC; cdr3_aa: CASSGTISRSGGEETQYF
clone_size: .; d_call: .; j_call: TRBJ2-1; v_call: TRBV2; cdr3_nt: TGTGCCAGCATCGGAAAGGGGTTTAATGAGCAGTTCTTC; cdr3_aa: CASIGKGFNEQFF
clone_size: once; d_call: TRBD1; j_call: TRBJ2-7; v_call: TRBV5-4; cdr3_nt: TGTGCCAGCAGCTTGGATTGGGCAGGGGGTGCTTACGAGCAGTACTTC; cdr3_aa: CASSLDWAGGAYEQYF
clone_size: .; d_call: .; j_call: TRBJ2-3; v_call: TRBV6-1; cdr3_nt: TGTGCCAGCAGTGATTCTCCGGGGGAGGAAGATACGCAGTATTTT; cdr3_aa: CASSDSPGEEDTQYF
clone_size: .; d_call: TRBD1; j_call: TRBJ2-7; v_call: TRBV10-3; cdr3_nt: TGTGCCATCAACCCCGGGGACAGGGTGGAGGGCGAGCAGTACTTC; cdr3_aa: CAINPGDRVEGEQYF
clone_size: medium-sized; d_call: .; j_call: TRBJ2-1; v_call: TRBV13; cdr3_nt: TGTGCCAGCAGCTTAGATCGGGGGGCTACGGGTGTAAATGAGCAGTTCTTC; cdr3_aa: CASSLDRGATGVNEQFF